Listed below are T cell receptor beta chains from one sample, sequenced in a study of blood T cell repertoires in COVID-19. TCRdb's table, derived via immunoSEQ multiplex PCR, lists solely in-frame clones and lacks some. Among approximately 150,000 clones, approximately 80% were seen once, and the ten largest hold roughly 8.2%. What was sequenced was peripheral blood. The receptor set was obtained from a human donor in a cohort sampled during active COVID-19. Both conserved end residues are trimmed from each CDR3.

CDR3: ASSQDQGVKISRLNYEQY
V: TRBV4-1

CDR3: ASSAGTGGYNEQF
V: TRBV11-3

CDR3: ASSKCGEAVQGFTDTQY
V: TRBV21-1

CDR3: ASSPMPTAEQGRNTIY
V: TRBV28

CDR3: ASSHRAQTIYEQY
V: TRBV6-5

CDR3: ASSQGQGASYEQY
V: TRBV4-1

CDR3: ATSSQGVAKLF
V: TRBV28

CDR3: ASSHPSGRSNTGELF
V: TRBV3-1/TRBV3-2

CDR3: ASTTERANEQY
V: TRBV19

CDR3: ASSPFPGSSYNEQF
V: TRBV11-2

CDR3: ASSIISSQETQY
V: TRBV19

CDR3: ASNSQTGFGANYGYT
V: TRBV3-1/TRBV3-2

CDR3: ASSVGYSSYGYT
V: TRBV9

CDR3: ASSLGPSGRNYEQY
V: TRBV7-2

CDR3: ASSHGQGGNYLINNEQF
V: TRBV3-1/TRBV3-2

CDR3: ASSLPTQGYPPGEQY
V: TRBV7-2

CDR3: ASTTDRDNEKLF
V: TRBV19

CDR3: ASSLEVAGALQETQY
V: TRBV7-9

CDR3: ASSFPGLRGLEEAF
V: TRBV7-9

CDR3: ASSVAGTPRNEQY
V: TRBV9

CDR3: ASVYSGVTEETQY
V: TRBV5-1

CDR3: ASSLYGQGETQY
V: TRBV27

CDR3: AIGGLAGSGMSYEQY
V: TRBV10-3

CDR3: ASTADSSYEQY
V: TRBV6-5

CDR3: ASSIADRVSNQPQH
V: TRBV19

CDR3: ASSLGGSLGGSYEQY
V: TRBV27

CDR3: ASSWTGNQETQY
V: TRBV5-1

CDR3: ASSQVGASGGEQF
V: TRBV3-1/TRBV3-2

CDR3: ASRLGQGGTGELF
V: TRBV6-5

CDR3: ASSPSLSNTEAF
V: TRBV18

CDR3: ASSLVVSGQLTTNEKLF
V: TRBV5-1

CDR3: ASSQEKGGFGSELF
V: TRBV14

CDR3: ASSQGTGGDTEAF
V: TRBV3-1/TRBV3-2